The entry below gives a single T cell receptor (beta chain) sequence along with its context. The antigen remains undetermined. This specimen belongs to a study of cytomegalovirus exposure and HLA in healthy donors. Findings of the study overall: Through in vitro validation, a few CMV-associated chains were shown to be specific for CMV antigens. It was about 150 TCR beta chains that were listed as cytomegalovirus-associated. High sensitivity and specificity were reportedly achieved when the classifier diagnosed cytomegalovirus status.

TCRdb's copy holds only in-frame clones and misses some; the assay was immunoSEQ multiplex PCR. The table lists roughly 190,000 clones, approximately 86% of them singletons. The germline V gene encodes CDR1 SGHDT and CDR2 YYEEEE. Trimming cost V 0 bases and J 6 bases, with 10 bases left between them. CDR3 length: 13 amino acids. Donors were drawn from the approximately 130-subject validation cohort, separate from the roughly 670-subject first cohort. This chain uses TRBV5-6 with TRBJ2-7; weak D call: TRBD1 (5 bases). This receptor was taken from a young man in good health and CMV-seropositive. Specimen: PBMCs. CDR3 amino acids: CASSLAGRGEQYF. CDR3 bases: TGTGCCAGCAGCTTGGCCGGAAGGGGCGAGCAGTACTTC.